Shown below are 25 T cell receptor beta chains from a single sample sequenced in a study of vaccination effects on CD4 cells after COVID-19. Their specific antigens are unknown. When 10 to 11 days of culture had elapsed, CD4+ T cells were isolated. Sequencing was performed with immunoSEQ multiplex PCR; in TCRdb, only in-frame clones are kept and a portion is missing. Among about 28,000 clones listed, about 62% were seen once. The sequencing used CD4+ T cells from PBMCs cultured without peptide, collected before COVID-19 vaccination. Every receptor here comes from a human donor who received a COVID-19 vaccine.

The genes are TRBV3-1 (or the pseudogene TRBV3-2) and TRBJ2-5; the D gene could be TRBD1 or TRBD2 (6 bases each). V lost 8 bases and J lost 5, with 12 bases in between. This CDR3 comprises 12 residues. CDR1 LGHDT and CDR2 YNNKEL come from the germline V gene (reference sequence). The CDR3 sequence is CASGGGLETQYF. The CDR3 DNA follows: TGTGCCAGCGGAGGGGGGTTGGAGACCCAGTACTTC.

The V gene is TRBV2, the J gene TRBJ1-5; possibly TRBD1 for D (5 bases). Trimming stripped 6 bases from V and 7 bases from J, with 16 bases between. CDR1 is SNHLY, CDR2 FYNNEI, per germline. CDR3 size: 14 residues. The DNA for the CDR3 is TGTGCCAGCAGGGTATCAGGGTTGGGACAGCCCCAGCATTTT. It translates to CASRVSGLGQPQHF.

The chain carries TRBV6-5 and TRBJ1-1; D might be TRBD1 (5 bases). CDR3 length: 13 residues. V was trimmed by 6 bases and J by 3 bases, leaving 11 bases between them. CDR1 and CDR2 (germline): MNHEY, SVGAGI. This chain's CDR3 is CASREQGDTEAFF. Here the CDR3 DNA reads TGTGCCAGCAGGGAGCAAGGGGACACTGAAGCTTTCTTT.

In this sample, this clone turned up once. The CDR3, as DNA: TGTGCCAGCAGCTTAGGGACTAGCGGGAAGGCCAATGAGCAGTTCTTC. It is translated as CASSLGTSGKANEQFF. This rearrangement joins TRBV7-2 to TRBJ2-1, with 12 bases that match TRBD2. Trimming took 1 base from V and 6 from J; bases not matched to a gene: 4. From germline, CDR1 is SGHTA and CDR2 FQGNSA. The CDR3 extends over 16 amino acids. Full variable domain (remainder filled in from reference TRBV7-2 and TRBJ2-1): GAGVSQSPSNKVTEKGKDVELRCDPISGHTALYWYRQSLGQGLEFLIYFQGNSAPDKSGLPSDRFSAERTGGSVSTLTIQRTQQEDSAVYLCASSLGTSGKANEQFFGPGTRLTVL.

The chain carries TRBV6-5 and TRBJ2-7; no definite D call. The CDR3 runs to 13 residues. Trimming took 2 bases from V and 2 from J, leaving 7 bases between them. Germline V gene sequence: CDR1 MNHEY, CDR2 SVGAGI. CDR3 amino acids: CASSYKYPYEQYF. The CDR3 region has the DNA TGTGCCAGCAGTTACAAGTACCCCTACGAGCAGTACTTC.

The DNA of the CDR3 is TGTGCCAGCGACAGGGGAGGCGAGCAGTACTTC. It specifies CASDRGGEQYF. The chain links TRBV6-5 to TRBJ2-7; 8 bases line up with TRBD1. The V gene end was trimmed by 8 bases and the J gene end by 6 bases; junction bases not matched to a gene: 3. From germline, CDR1 is MNHEY and CDR2 SVGAGI. This CDR3 contains 11 residues.

V gene TRBV3-1 (or the pseudogene TRBV3-2) combines with J gene TRBJ1-2, with D unclear. V dropped 3 bases and J dropped 7 bases, with 6 bases sitting between them. The CDR3 totals 11 residues. The V gene's germline CDR1 is LGHDT and CDR2 YNNKEL (reference sequence). CDR3 region: CASSQYIGYTF. The DNA for the CDR3 is TGTGCCAGCAGCCAGTACATTGGCTACACCTTC.

CDR3 nucleotides: TGTGCCAGCAGCTTAGGCCAGCCGGCCCGCTACGAGCAGTACTTC. Residues: CASSLGQPARYEQYF. J is TRBJ2-7 and V is TRBV7-9; no clear D gene. Germline V lookup: CDR1 SEHNR, CDR2 FQNEAQ (reference sequence). Between the trimmed V and J ends, which lost 1 base and 3 bases, there was a span of 13 bases. This CDR3 comprises 15 residues.

V usage is TRBV2 and J usage is TRBJ2-6, with D possibly being TRBD1 (6 bases). Looked up from germline, CDR1 is SNHLY and CDR2 is FYNNEI. The CDR3 runs 15 residues. V was cut by 6 bases and J by 4 bases, with 13 bases left in between. DNA for the CDR3: TGTGCCAGCAGCGAACAGGGTCACGGGGCCAACGTCCTGACTTTC. Translating gives CASSEQGHGANVLTF.

This clone was counted between two and nine times. The V gene is TRBV2, the J gene TRBJ2-1, with D possibly being TRBD2 (5 bases). Germline CDR1 SNHLY, CDR2 FYNNEI. V lost 6 bases and J lost 14, with 17 bases in between. The CDR3 extends over 12 amino acids. The DNA for the CDR3 is TGTGCCAGCAGGGACTTCAACCTACACGAGTTCTTC. Protein product: CASRDFNLHEFF.

The chain links TRBV11-3 to TRBJ2-7; no clear D. Deletions cut 5 bases from V and 4 bases from J, with 12 bases between. The CDR3 is made up of 13 amino acids. CDR1 SGHNT and CDR2 YENEEA come from the germline V gene. The CDR3 coding sequence is TGTGCCAGCAGCATCTCCCCCAGGTACGAGCAGTACTTC. This encodes CASSISPRYEQYF.

V and J are TRBV6-2 or TRBV6-3 and TRBJ1-2, with 7 bases identical to TRBD1. Germline V CDR1 and CDR2: MNHEY, SVGEGT. The CDR3 runs to 13 residues. Losses at the gene ends were 2 bases for V and 8 bases for J; bases not matched to a gene: 5. The CDR3 spells CASSYGTAEGYTF. The CDR3 DNA reads as TGTGCCAGCAGTTACGGGACAGCTGAGGGCTACACCTTC.

The chain couples TRBV4-1 to TRBJ2-5; 8 positions agree with TRBD1. V gave up 6 bases and J gave up 2 bases; unmatched junction bases: 5. Germline lookup yields CDR1 MGHRA and CDR2 YSYEKL. The CDR3 consists of 14 residues. The CDR3 reads CASRRQGTQETQYF. For the CDR3, the DNA is TGCGCCAGCAGGAGACAGGGGACACAAGAGACCCAGTACTTC.

The rearrangement uses TRBV6-1 and TRBJ2-7; D remains unclear. The V gene's germline CDR1 is MNHNS and CDR2 SASEGT. CDR3 length: 12 residues. Trimming left V 2 bases short and J 4 bases short, with 6 bases between. The CDR3 protein is CASSELAYEQYF. The CDR3 DNA reads as TGTGCCAGCAGTGAATTGGCGTACGAGCAGTACTTC.

This rearrangement joins TRBV2 to TRBJ2-7; tentative D call: TRBD1 (6 bases). Germline V gives CDR1 SNHLY, CDR2 FYNNEI. This CDR3 is built from 15 residues. V shed 6 bases and J shed 5 bases, with 20 bases lying between them. The CDR3 bases are TGTGCCAGCAGCAAGGTCTCGACAGGCTGGGACGAGCAGTACTTC. Amino acids: CASSKVSTGWDEQYF.

This chain uses TRBV6-5 with TRBJ2-7; the match to TRBD1 covers 7 bases. The CDR3 extends over 14 amino acids. Losses at the gene ends were 8 bases for V and 2 bases for J; bases not matched to a gene: 9. CDR1 is MNHEY and CDR2 is SVGAGI in the germline V gene. CDR3 in DNA: TGTGCCAGCGGAAGGACAGGTCCCACCTACGAGCAGTACTTC. It codes for CASGRTGPTYEQYF.

The gene calls are TRBV9 and TRBJ2-4; D is possibly TRBD2 (5 bases). V was pared by 0 bases and J by 6 bases, with 7 bases between. Germline V gene data show CDR1 as SGDLS and CDR2 as YYNGEE. The CDR3 spans 13 residues. CDR3 in amino acids: CASSVAGRNIQYF. The CDR3 DNA is TGTGCCAGCAGCGTAGCGGGAAGAAACATTCAGTACTTC.

The CDR3 DNA sequence: TGTGCCAGTAGACCACCGGGACAGGGGTACAATGAGCAGTTCTTC. This translates into CASRPPGQGYNEQFF. The chain employs TRBV19 and TRBJ2-1; 10 nucleotides match TRBD1. V shed 6 bases and J 4 bases; nucleotides not matched to a gene: 6. Germline lookup yields CDR1 LNHDA and CDR2 SQIVND (reference sequence). This CDR3 comprises 15 residues.

Only a few counts were recorded for this clone. This chain joins TRBV7-9 and TRBJ1-4; perhaps TRBD1 as D (5 bases). The CDR3 totals 14 residues. Trimming shortened V by 8 bases and J by 11 bases, and 21 bases separated the two germline ends. Germline-derived CDR1 and CDR2 are SEHNR and FQNEAQ (reference sequence). This CDR3 reads CASGGGASSQKLFF. The CDR3 DNA reads TGTGCCAGCGGCGGAGGGGCCTCCTCCCAGAAACTGTTTTTT. The whole variable domain, filled in from reference TRBV7-9 and TRBJ1-4, reads DTGVSQNPRHKITKRGQNVTFRCDPISEHNRLYWYRQTLGQGPEFLTYFQNEAQLEKSRLLSDRFSAERPKGSFSTLEIQRTEQGDSAMYLCASGGGASSQKLFFGSGTQLSVL.

Only a few counts were recorded for this clone. The V call is TRBV27, the J call TRBJ2-5; 9 bases are a match to TRBD1. This CDR3 contains 15 residues. V was pared by 5 bases and J by 4 bases, with 8 bases of the junction left unmatched. The germline V gene encodes CDR1 MNHEY and CDR2 SMNVEV (reference sequence). CDR3 DNA: TGTGCCAGCAGTCCCGGACAGGGGAATGCAGAGACCCAGTACTTC. Its translation is CASSPGQGNAETQYF.

The rearrangement uses TRBV5-1 and TRBJ2-3; D tentatively reads TRBD1 or TRBD2 (7 bases each). This CDR3 is built from 15 residues. The V end was cut by 4 bases, the J end by 6 bases, with 18 bases between. CDR1 and CDR2 (germline): SGHRS, YFSETQ. CDR3 coding DNA: TGCGCCAGCAGCCTGAGCGGGACAGCAGGGGATACGCAGTATTTT. Protein sequence: CASSLSGTAGDTQYF.

This clone has more than one count but fewer than ten. The V and J genes are TRBV28 and TRBJ1-3; no reliable D call. The CDR3 loop spans 12 amino acids. Per the germline V gene, CDR1 is MDHEN and CDR2 is SYDVKM. V was shortened by 8 bases and J by 0 bases, with 5 bases between the two germline ends. CDR3 sequence: CASRVSGNTIYF. DNA of the CDR3: TGTGCCAGCCGAGTCTCTGGAAACACCATATATTTT.

This rearrangement joins TRBV7-9 to TRBJ1-1; D not resolved. The CDR3 totals 13 residues. CDR1 and CDR2 (germline): SEHNR, FQNEAQ (reference sequence). V was shortened by 3 bases and J by 0 bases, with 5 bases between the two germline ends. The CDR3 DNA follows: TGTGCCAGCAGCTTGAGGATGAACACTGAAGCTTTCTTT. Translated: CASSLRMNTEAFF.

CDR3 sequence (DNA): TGTGCCAGCAAACTAGCGGGAGGGCCCTATTACAATGAGCAGTTCTTC. Translated: CASKLAGGPYYNEQFF. This chain joins TRBV19 and TRBJ2-1; TRBD2 agrees at 13 bases. Germline V CDR1 and CDR2: LNHDA, SQIVND (reference sequence). The CDR3 length is 16 residues. V dropped 9 bases and J dropped 4; count of bases not matched to a gene: 9.

The V gene is TRBV6-5, the J gene TRBJ1-6; D remains unclear. Trimming cost V 6 bases and J 1 base, with 10 bases left between them. Germline V lookup: CDR1 MNHEY, CDR2 SVGAGI. The CDR3 covers 15 residues. The CDR3 here is CASREARSYNSPLHF. In DNA, the CDR3 is TGTGCCAGCAGGGAGGCCAGGTCCTATAATTCACCCCTCCACTTT.